The text below deals with one TCR beta chain. This specimen comes from a study of T-cell reconstitution after alpha-beta-depleted transplantation in children. Library preparation (for TCRbeta) was performed with unique molecular identifiers. TCRdb used MiXCR to reprocess the PCR reads, holding one entry per CDR3 protein. The table records around 580,000 distinct CDR3 sequences, over 20% of them present only once. This sample comprised PBMCs, obtained before TCRalphabeta/CD19-depleted stem cell transplant. The receptor's source is a boy less than two years old with Wiskott-Aldrich syndrome, due to receive a stem cell transplant.

The CDR3 loop reads CSARKGSSGNTIYF. As DNA, the CDR3 is TGCAGTGCTAGAAAGGGAAGCTCTGGAAACACCATATATTTT. This chain joins TRBV20-1 and TRBJ1-3, with no clear D. V dropped 2 bases and J dropped 0 bases, with 8 bases sitting between them. From germline, CDR1 is DFQATT and CDR2 SNEGSKA (reference sequence). The CDR3 is 14 amino acids.